This T cell receptor (beta chain) was recovered during a study of sequential checkpoint blockade in melanoma. Study as a whole: Arm A got nivolumab then ipilimumab; arm B the reverse, 1:1. Each arm's sequence ended with maintenance nivolumab.

The CDR3 length is 15 residues. Germline V gene lookup returns CDR1 SGHRS and CDR2 YFSETQ. The V end was cut by 2 bases, the J end by 1 base, with 11 bases between. Clones were sequenced by immunoSEQ multiplex PCR, and TCRdb holds only the in-frame ones, with some missing. The table records 18,000 or so clones, about 50% of them present only once. Treatment indicated: randomized to nivolumab then ipilimumab (arm A) or the reverse (arm B). None of the patients previously received DNA-damaging chemotherapy. PBMC sorting kept live CD3+CD8+ cells without CD19 or CD56. Sample: CD8+ T cells sorted from blood (inferred from file names), taken from a patient given nivolumab and ipilimumab in sequence. The V gene is TRBV5-1, the J gene TRBJ2-3; TRBD2 is a possible D gene (7 bases). This receptor was obtained from a human donor with melanoma. This CDR3 is CASSFQGRGTDTQYF. The CDR3 nucleotides read TGCGCCAGCAGCTTTCAGGGGAGGGGCACAGATACGCAGTATTTT.